This T cell receptor delta chain appears in the sequencing data of a study of gamma-delta T cells after stem cell transplantation. The CDR3 contains 16 residues. The germline V gene has CDR1 GEAIGNYY and CDR2 EKD. Trimming pared 0 bases from V and 4 bases from J, leaving 17 bases between. TCRdb reran clone calling via CATT on the RT-PCR reads. The data show approximately 2,200 delta-chain clones, around 8% seen once. This clone was seen a few times. The receptor comes from a human donor. It is not recorded whose cells these are; they may come from a transplant donor. This chain joins TRDV2 and TRDJ1; D is unclear. The specimen was gamma-delta T cells. In DNA, the CDR3 is TGTGCCTGTGACACCGTGTCAAACTATCCAGACGATAAACTCATCTTT. Translated, it gives CACDTVSNYPDDKLIF.